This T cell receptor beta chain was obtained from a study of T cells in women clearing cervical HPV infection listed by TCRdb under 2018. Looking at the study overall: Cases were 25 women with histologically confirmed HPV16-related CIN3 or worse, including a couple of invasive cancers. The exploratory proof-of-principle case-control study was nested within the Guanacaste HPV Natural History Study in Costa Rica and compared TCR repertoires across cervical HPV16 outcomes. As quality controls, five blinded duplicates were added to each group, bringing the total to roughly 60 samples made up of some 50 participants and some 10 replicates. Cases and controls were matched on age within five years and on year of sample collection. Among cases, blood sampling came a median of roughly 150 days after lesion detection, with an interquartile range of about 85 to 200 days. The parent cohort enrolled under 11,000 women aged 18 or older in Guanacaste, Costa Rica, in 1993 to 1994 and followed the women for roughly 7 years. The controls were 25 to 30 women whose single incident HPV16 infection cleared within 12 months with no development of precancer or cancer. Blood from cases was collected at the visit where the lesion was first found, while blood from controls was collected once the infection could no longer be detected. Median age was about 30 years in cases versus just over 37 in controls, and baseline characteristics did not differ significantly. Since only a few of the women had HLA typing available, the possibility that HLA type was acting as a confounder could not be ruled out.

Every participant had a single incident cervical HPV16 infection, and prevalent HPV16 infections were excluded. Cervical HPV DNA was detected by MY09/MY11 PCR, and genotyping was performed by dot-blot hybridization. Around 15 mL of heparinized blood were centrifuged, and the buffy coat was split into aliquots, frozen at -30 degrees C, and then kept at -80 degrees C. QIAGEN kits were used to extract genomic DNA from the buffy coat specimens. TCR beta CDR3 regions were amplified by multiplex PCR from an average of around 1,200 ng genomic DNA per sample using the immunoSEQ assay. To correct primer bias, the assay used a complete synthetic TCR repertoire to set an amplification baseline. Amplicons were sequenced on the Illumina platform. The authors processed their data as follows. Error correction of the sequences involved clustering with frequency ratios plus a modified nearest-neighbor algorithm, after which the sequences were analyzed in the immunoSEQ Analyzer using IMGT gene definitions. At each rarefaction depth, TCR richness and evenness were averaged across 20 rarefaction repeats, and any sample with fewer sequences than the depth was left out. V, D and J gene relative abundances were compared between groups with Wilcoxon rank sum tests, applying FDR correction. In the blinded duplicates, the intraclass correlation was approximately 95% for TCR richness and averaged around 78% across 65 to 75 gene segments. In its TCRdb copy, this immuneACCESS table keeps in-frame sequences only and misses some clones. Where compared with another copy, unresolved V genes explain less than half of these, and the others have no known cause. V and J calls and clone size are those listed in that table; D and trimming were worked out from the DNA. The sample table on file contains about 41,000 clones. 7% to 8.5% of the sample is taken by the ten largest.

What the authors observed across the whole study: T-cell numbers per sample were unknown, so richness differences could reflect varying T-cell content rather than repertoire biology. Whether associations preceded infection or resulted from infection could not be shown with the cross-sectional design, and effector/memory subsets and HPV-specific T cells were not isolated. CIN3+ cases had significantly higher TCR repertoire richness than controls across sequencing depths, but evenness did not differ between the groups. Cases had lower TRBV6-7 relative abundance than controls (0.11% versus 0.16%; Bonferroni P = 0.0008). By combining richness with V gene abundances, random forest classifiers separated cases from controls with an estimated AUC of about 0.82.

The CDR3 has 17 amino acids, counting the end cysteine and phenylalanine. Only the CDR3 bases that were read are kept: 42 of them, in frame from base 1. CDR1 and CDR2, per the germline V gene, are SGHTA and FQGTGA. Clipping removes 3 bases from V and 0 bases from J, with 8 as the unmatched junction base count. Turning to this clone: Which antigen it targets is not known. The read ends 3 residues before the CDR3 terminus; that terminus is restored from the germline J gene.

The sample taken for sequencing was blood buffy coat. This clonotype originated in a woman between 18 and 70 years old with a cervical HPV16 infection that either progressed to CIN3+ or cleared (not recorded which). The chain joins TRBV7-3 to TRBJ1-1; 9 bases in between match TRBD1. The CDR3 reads CASSFSDRGRLNTEAFF. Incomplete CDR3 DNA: TGTGCCAGCAGCTTTTCCGACAGGGGGAGGTTGAACACTGAA.